Shown below are 32 T cell receptor beta chains from a single sample sequenced in a study of identifying expanded T cells in peripheral blood. Clones were sequenced by immunoSEQ multiplex PCR, and TCRdb holds only the in-frame ones, with some missing. The sample holds more than 45,000 clones, 89% seen once. The sample taken for sequencing was blood. The receptors were sampled from a person between 18 and 70 years old in good health.

The rearrangement uses TRBV11-2 and TRBJ1-3; D possibly corresponds to TRBD1 (5 bases). V was trimmed by 3 bases and J by 5 bases, leaving 11 bases between them. Germline V gene lookup returns CDR1 SGHAT and CDR2 FQNNGV. The CDR3 runs to 14 residues. The DNA for the CDR3 is TGTGCCAGCAGCTTTGGGGGGGGTCGAAACACCATATATTTT. Protein: CASSFGGGRNTIYF.

The V and J genes are TRBV7-2 and TRBJ1-1; D uncertain. The germline V and J ends were trimmed by 5 bases and 4 bases, with 17 bases remaining between them. The CDR3 totals 15 residues. From germline, CDR1 is SGHTA and CDR2 FQGNSA. The CDR3 loop is CASSGGRVTGTEAFF. DNA of the CDR3: TGTGCCAGCAGCGGAGGGAGGGTAACGGGCACTGAAGCTTTCTTT. Together with reference TRBV7-2 and TRBJ1-1, the CDR3 gives the full variable domain: GAGVSQSPSNKVTEKGKDVELRCDPISGHTALYWYRQSLGQGLEFLIYFQGNSAPDKSGLPSDRFSAERTGGSVSTLTIQRTQQEDSAVYLCASSGGRVTGTEAFFGQGTRLTVV.

Only one count was recorded for this clone. The V call is TRBV7-2, the J call TRBJ1-2; D is ambiguous. V shed 7 bases and J shed 2 bases, with 8 bases lying between them. The CDR3 spans 12 residues. Germline CDR1 is SGHTA and CDR2 is FQGNSA. The CDR3 protein is CASIGRNYGYTF. The CDR3 DNA reads as TGTGCCAGCATCGGGAGGAACTATGGCTACACCTTC.

This clone has only a few counts. CDR3 loop: CASSPAMGSYSYNSPLHF. As DNA, the CDR3 is TGTGCCAGCAGCCCAGCGATGGGGAGCTACTCCTATAATTCACCCCTCCACTTT. This sequence joins TRBV9 and TRBJ1-6, with D uncertain. The germline V and J ends were trimmed by 4 bases and 0 bases, with 17 bases remaining between them. The germline CDR1 and CDR2 sequences are SGDLS and YYNGEE. The CDR3 length is 18 residues.

For the CDR3, the DNA is TGTGCCAGCAGCGGCCGTCTTAGCGGAACGACTTACAATGAGCAGTTCTTC. It encodes CASSGRLSGTTYNEQFF. The chain joins TRBV7-9 to TRBJ2-1, with D maybe TRBD2 (6 bases). Germline V gene lookup returns CDR1 SEHNR and CDR2 FQNEAQ (reference sequence). The CDR3 contains 17 residues. The V end lost 5 bases, the J end lost 4 bases, and 21 bases lay between the germline ends.

The rearrangement uses TRBV11-2 and TRBJ1-1; 9 bases map to TRBD1. The CDR3 has 15 residues. Trimming at V came to 5 bases and at J to 2 bases, leaving 6 bases not matched to a gene. Per germline, CDR1 SGHAT and CDR2 FQNNGV. The DNA for the CDR3 is TGTGCCAGCAGCGGTACAGGGGGCTCTAACACTGAAGCTTTCTTT. Its protein product is CASSGTGGSNTEAFF.

V is TRBV14 and J is TRBJ1-1; the D is unclear. Germline CDR1 is SGHDN and CDR2 is FVKESK. The CDR3 sequence is 13 residues long. The V end lost 4 bases, the J end lost 3 bases, and 9 bases lay between the germline ends. The CDR3 protein is CASSLIFDTEAFF. CDR3 coding DNA: TGTGCCAGCAGCCTTATCTTTGACACTGAAGCTTTCTTT.

The chain couples TRBV29-1 to TRBJ1-2; the match to TRBD1 covers 9 bases. This CDR3 spans 16 amino acids. CDR1 is SQVTM, CDR2 ANQGSEA, per germline. The junction had 8 bases not matched to a gene; V was cut back by 0 bases and J by 3 bases. CDR3 sequence (DNA): TGCAGCGTTGAAGATAACTCCGGGACAGGGTACTATGGCTACACCTTC. Translating gives CSVEDNSGTGYYGYTF.

This sequence joins TRBV29-1 and TRBJ2-7; weak D call: TRBD1 (7 bases). Germline V gives CDR1 SQVTM, CDR2 ANQGSEA. There are 12 residues in the CDR3. V was cut by 7 bases and J by 4 bases, with 14 bases left in between. The CDR3 nucleotides read TGCAGCGGACGACAGGGAGGATACGAGCAGTACTTC. Its translation is CSGRQGGYEQYF.

This chain joins TRBV19 and TRBJ1-5, with 7 bases aligning to TRBD1. V lost 6 bases and J lost 4; bases outside the gene matches: 6. The CDR3 is made up of 14 amino acids. CDR1 LNHDA and CDR2 SQIVND come from the germline V gene (reference sequence). The CDR3 region has the DNA TGTGCCAGTAGCCACGGGACAGATAATCAGCCCCAGCATTTT. It yields the protein CASSHGTDNQPQHF.

This rearrangement joins TRBV5-1 to TRBJ2-3; 14 bases agree with TRBD2. Trimming cost V 2 bases and J 3 bases; bases outside gene matches: 2. The CDR3 spans 16 residues. Germline CDR1 SGHRS, CDR2 YFSETQ. In nucleotides, the CDR3 is TGCGCCAGCAGCTTAGGACTAGCGGGGGGAACAGATACGCAGTATTTT. Residues: CASSLGLAGGTDTQYF.

The V and J genes are TRBV18 and TRBJ2-1, with 8 nucleotides matching TRBD2. Trimming cost V 3 bases and J 9 bases; bases outside gene matches: 4. The length of the CDR3 is 13 residues. Germline CDR1 and CDR2: KGHSH and LQKENI. The CDR3 sequence is CASSPSGGGEQFF. CDR3 in DNA: TGTGCCAGCTCACCCTCGGGAGGGGGTGAGCAGTTCTTC.

This chain joins TRBV6-6 and TRBJ2-3, with D possibly TRBD1 on 5 matching bases. The CDR3 runs 13 residues. Between the trimmed V and J ends, which lost 6 bases and 1 base, there was a span of 8 bases. Germline CDR1 and CDR2: MNHNY and SVGAGI (reference sequence). CDR3 nucleotide sequence: TGTGCCAGCAGAACGACAGGCACAGATACGCAGTATTTT. Residues: CASRTTGTDTQYF.

This chain connects TRBV27 to TRBJ1-2; 7 nucleotides line up with TRBD1. CDR3 length equals 12 residues. Germline V CDR1 and CDR2: MNHEY, SMNVEV (reference sequence). V shed 6 bases and J 8 bases; nucleotides not matched to a gene: 6. The CDR3 DNA is TGTGCCAGCAGCCTACAGGGGAAAGGCTACACCTTC. It is translated as CASSLQGKGYTF.

The chain combines TRBV5-8 with TRBJ2-1, with 7 bases identical to TRBD2. V shed 0 bases and J 3 bases; nucleotides not matched to a gene: 3. Looked up from germline, CDR1 is SGHTS and CDR2 is YDEGEE. CDR3 length: 15 residues. The CDR3 nucleotides are TGTGCCAGCAGCTTGGCGGCTAGCGGCTACAATGAGCAGTTCTTC. It encodes CASSLAASGYNEQFF. Full variable domain (missing parts from reference TRBV5-8 and TRBJ2-1): EAGVTQSPTHLIKTRGQQATLRCSPISGHTSVYWYQQALGLGLQFLLWYDEGEERNRGNFPPRFSGRQFPNYSSELNVNALELEDSALYLCASSLAASGYNEQFFGPGTRLTVL.

The table lists this clone with a count of one. The gene calls are TRBV23-1 and TRBJ2-2; unclear D gene. Being an ORF, TRBV23-1 has a function that is uncertain. This CDR3 region has 11 residues. Trimming removed 11 bases at V and 6 bases at J, with 10 bases between. The CDR3 bases are TGCGCCTTCCCATATGCCGGGGAGCTGTTTTTT. Its protein is CAFPYAGELFF.

This chain joins TRBV19 and TRBJ1-2, with TRBD1 identical over 7 bases. The germline CDR1 and CDR2 sequences are LNHDA and SQIVND (reference sequence). J gave up 2 bases and V 3 bases, and 0 bases lay outside the gene matches. The CDR3 loop spans 13 amino acids. The CDR3 loop reads CASSMTGNYGYTF. The DNA of the CDR3 is TGTGCCAGTAGTATGACAGGGAACTATGGCTACACCTTC.

V is TRBV6-6 and J is TRBJ2-5; D remains ambiguous. Trimming cost V 0 bases and J 5 bases, with 4 bases left between them. This CDR3 is built from 12 residues. Germline-derived CDR1 and CDR2 are MNHNY and SVGAGI (reference sequence). In DNA form, the CDR3 reads TGTGCCAGCAGTTACTCAGGGGAGACCCAGTACTTC. It codes for CASSYSGETQYF.

The rearrangement uses TRBV7-9 and TRBJ1-1; no clear D. Looked up from germline, CDR1 is SEHNR and CDR2 is FQNEAQ (reference sequence). The CDR3 covers 13 residues. V shed 3 bases and J shed 4 bases, with 9 bases lying between them. CDR3 in amino acids: CASSFLMGTEAFF. For the CDR3, the DNA is TGTGCCAGCAGCTTTTTGATGGGCACTGAAGCTTTCTTT.

CDR3 DNA sequence: TGTGCCAGCAGTTTATCAGGGGGCCACACTGAAGCTTTCTTT. It translates to CASSLSGGHTEAFF. The chain employs TRBV27 and TRBJ1-1, with 7 nucleotides matching TRBD1. The CDR3 consists of 14 residues. J gave up 3 bases and V 0 bases, and 1 base lay outside the gene matches. CDR1 MNHEY and CDR2 SMNVEV come from the germline V gene (reference sequence).

V is TRBV2 and J is TRBJ2-7, with 9 bases that match TRBD1. The germline gives CDR1 SNHLY, CDR2 FYNNEI. Unmatched junction bases numbered 11, after V lost 4 bases and J lost 7 bases. The CDR3 runs to 15 residues. The CDR3 sequence: CASSAAGQGLGEQYF. DNA of the CDR3: TGTGCCAGCAGTGCGGCGGGACAGGGATTAGGGGAGCAGTACTTC.

This clone showed up just once. The rearrangement links TRBV27 to TRBJ2-3, with D unclear. The V end was cut by 5 bases, the J end by 2 bases, with 8 bases between. The CDR3 has 13 amino acids. Germline loops: CDR1 MNHEY, CDR2 SMNVEV (reference sequence). CDR3 DNA sequence: TGTGCCAGCAGTGAGGACCCCACAGATACGCAGTATTTT. Protein sequence: CASSEDPTDTQYF.

This chain uses TRBV28 with TRBJ2-3; the D is unclear. The germline V gene encodes CDR1 MDHEN and CDR2 SYDVKM. The CDR3 is 16 amino acids. The V end lost 5 bases, the J end lost 0 bases, and 15 bases lay between the germline ends. This CDR3 reads CASSPYTGDSTDTQYF. The CDR3 DNA reads as TGTGCCAGCAGTCCCTATACCGGAGATAGCACAGATACGCAGTATTTT.

This clone was counted a single time. The CDR3 DNA reads TGTGCCAGCAGCTTAGAAGGTGGTGAGCAGTTCTTC. Residues: CASSLEGGEQFF. The chain employs TRBV11-2 and TRBJ2-1; D unresolved. There are 12 residues in the CDR3. Germline CDR1 reads SGHAT; CDR2 reads FQNNGV. Trimming cost V 0 bases and J 9 bases, with 6 bases left between them.

The gene calls are TRBV5-4 and TRBJ2-3, with a possible D match to TRBD2 (6 bases). Germline values: CDR1 SGHNT, CDR2 YYREEE (reference sequence). The germline V and J ends were trimmed by 9 bases and 2 bases, with 19 bases remaining between them. The CDR3 runs 15 residues. CDR3 DNA sequence: TGTGCCACCTGTGAGGGAGGCAGGATCACAGATACGCAGTATTTT. Translation: CATCEGGRITDTQYF.

This clone was seen a handful of times. The chain uses TRBV28 and TRBJ2-6; D unclear. The CDR3 spans 14 residues. Per germline, CDR1 MDHEN and CDR2 SYDVKM. Trimming cost V 3 bases and J 2 bases, with 5 bases left between them. The CDR3 DNA reads TGTGCCAGCAGTTTCGGTGCTGGGGCCAACGTCCTGACTTTC. Protein product: CASSFGAGANVLTF. Drawing the rest from reference TRBV28 and TRBJ2-6, the complete variable domain is DVKVTQSSRYLVKRTGEKVFLECVQDMDHENMFWYRQDPGLGLRLIYFSYDVKMKEKGDIPEGYSVSREKKERFSLILESASTNQTSMYLCASSFGAGANVLTFGAGSRLTVL.

This clone was found once. The chain links TRBV5-1 to TRBJ1-2; 8 bases map to TRBD1. The germline V gene has CDR1 SGHRS and CDR2 YFSETQ. V dropped 2 bases and J dropped 6; count of bases not matched to a gene: 6. There are 14 residues in the CDR3. This chain's CDR3 is CASSFDGQGDGYTF. CDR3 coding DNA: TGCGCCAGCAGCTTTGACGGACAGGGAGATGGCTACACCTTC.

V gene TRBV7-9 combines with J gene TRBJ1-2; no reliable D call. CDR3 size: 16 residues. V was trimmed by 1 base and J by 8 bases, leaving 20 bases between them. The germline V gene encodes CDR1 SEHNR and CDR2 FQNEAQ (reference sequence). The CDR3 DNA reads TGTGCCAGCAGCTTAGATGCCAGCTACTACCCTATCGGCTACACCTTC. Amino acids: CASSLDASYYPIGYTF. The complete variable domain, with remaining parts taken from reference TRBV7-9 and TRBJ1-2, reads DTGVSQNPRHKITKRGQNVTFRCDPISEHNRLYWYRQTLGQGPEFLTYFQNEAQLEKSRLLSDRFSAERPKGSFSTLEIQRTEQGDSAMYLCASSLDASYYPIGYTFGSGTRLTVV.

The rearrangement uses TRBV6-1 and TRBJ2-3; D is unresolved. The CDR3 is made up of 14 amino acids. V was trimmed by 9 bases and J by 0 bases, leaving 13 bases between them. Germline V lookup: CDR1 MNHNS, CDR2 SASEGT. CDR3 sequence (DNA): TGTGCCAGTGGATTGACACAAAGCACAGATACGCAGTATTTT. Translating it yields CASGLTQSTDTQYF.

V and J are TRBV2 and TRBJ1-3, with 8 bases identical to TRBD1. Per germline, CDR1 SNHLY and CDR2 FYNNEI. The CDR3 contains 13 residues. The trim removed 5 bases at V and 6 bases at J, leaving 3 bases unmatched. The CDR3 sequence: CASSPTGANTIYF. In DNA form, the CDR3 reads TGTGCCAGCAGTCCGACAGGGGCAAACACCATATATTTT.

The chain links TRBV14 to TRBJ1-1; TRBD1 matches at 8 bases. The CDR3 is 14 amino acids. Germline V gene data show CDR1 as SGHDN and CDR2 as FVKESK. With 4 bases clipped from V and 2 bases from J, the junction kept 3 bases outside the gene matches. In nucleotides, the CDR3 is TGTGCCAGCAGCCGAGGGACAGGAAACACTGAAGCTTTCTTT. Amino acid sequence: CASSRGTGNTEAFF.

The chain recombines TRBV21-1 with TRBJ2-7. TRBV21-1 is classified as a pseudogene. The CDR3 contains 18 residues. CDR3 loop: CASSKGVGGLSFYYEQYF. Here the CDR3 DNA reads TGTGCCAGCAGCAAAGGCGTCGGGGGCTTAAGTTTTTATTACGAGCAGTACTTC.